The present T cell receptor beta chain was sequenced within a study of cytomegalovirus exposure and HLA in healthy donors. About the research overall: It was reported in a later analysis that the 90 to 150 validation repertoires used the same platform as the approximately 670 first-cohort repertoires. Findings of the study overall: Reportedly, diagnosis of cytomegalovirus status by the classifier showed high specificity and sensitivity. The authors enumerated over 150 TCR beta chains as linked to cytomegalovirus.

Notes on this clone: What it binds is unknown.

The assay was immunoSEQ multiplex PCR, and TCRdb's table has in-frame clones only and misses some. The sample contains over 85,000 clones, around nine tenths of which appear only once. Donors were drawn from the 120-subject validation cohort, separate from the approximately 640-subject first cohort. CDR1 and CDR2 (germline): MNHEY, SVGAGI. The V gene lost 4 bases and the J gene lost 3 bases, with 15 bases spanning the gap. The CDR3 is made up of 15 amino acids. This TCR was recovered from a woman between 18 and 30 years old in good health and CMV-seronegative. Sample: PBMCs. The J gene is TRBJ1-1, the V gene TRBV6-5; perhaps TRBD1 as D (5 bases). This CDR3 reads CASSWRGGTDTEAFF. The CDR3 coding sequence is TGTGCCAGCAGTTGGCGGGGAGGGACGGACACTGAAGCTTTCTTT.